Listed below are T cell receptor beta chains from one sample, sequenced in a study of regulatory T cells in long-lasting Graves disease. TCRdb fed the multiplex PCR reads into MiXCR, producing one record per CDR3 protein. The sample contains some 430,000 distinct CDR3 sequences, 20% to 25% of which appear only once. Sample: peripheral blood mononuclear cells (PBMCs), taken when the disease was refractory, from a patient treated with antithyroid drugs. Receptor source: a female donor with Graves disease. CDR3s include the opening cysteine and the closing phenylalanine or tryptophan. The order of the fields is clone size, J gene, V gene, D gene, CDR3 DNA, CDR3 protein. The D gene is left open where the match is weak. Size tells how often a clone was seen (once, few, many) or the class of an expanded clone, and some rows leave it out.

>.|TRBJ2-3|TRBV2|.
TGTGCCGGTGGGGGGAAAACTGGAAACACAGATACGCAGTATTTT
CAGGGKTGNTDTQYF
>many|TRBJ2-7|TRBV7-2|.
TGTGCCAGCAGCCTAGGTCCCGGGACTTTCCTGGCACACTTC
CASSLGPGTFLAHF
>many|TRBJ2-5|TRBV20-1|.
TGCAGTGCTAGGACCTTACAAGAGACCCAGTACTTC
CSARTLQETQYF
>many|TRBJ2-7|TRBV6-1|TRBD2
TGTGCCAGCAGTGAAAGGGAGGGGACTACCGAGCAGTACTTC
CASSEREGTTEQYF
>.|TRBJ1-5|TRBV29-1|.
TGCAGCGTTGGGGACGGAAATCAGCCCCAGCATTTT
CSVGDGNQPQHF
>.|TRBJ1-1|TRBV5-5|.
TGTGCCAGCAGGAGGCCGGGGGTGAACACTGAAGCTTTCTTT
CASRRPGVNTEAFF
>.|TRBJ2-7|TRBV29-1|TRBD2
TGCAGCGCCCTAGCGGGAACGGTGGGGTACGAGCAGTACTTC
CSALAGTVGYEQYF
>many|TRBJ2-4|TRBV6-5|.
TGTGCCAGCAGTTACGGCAGGGTAACCAAAAACATTCAGTACTTC
CASSYGRVTKNIQYF
>.|TRBJ2-1|TRBV12-3/TRBV12-4|.
TGTGCCAGCAGTAAGCGGGTTACTTACAATGAGCAGTTCTTC
CASSKRVTYNEQFF
>many|TRBJ2-7|TRBV6-1|.
TGTGCCAGCACGGGGCAGGCTAGGGGCGAGCAGTACTTC
CASTGQARGEQYF
>many|TRBJ1-5|TRBV28|.
TGTGCCAGCAGTTTTCATGGACAGCCCCAGCATTTT
CASSFHGQPQHF
>many|TRBJ2-7|TRBV29-1|.
TGCAGCGCGTCCCGAGAAAACTACGAGCAGTACTTC
CSASRENYEQYF
>many|TRBJ1-1|TRBV6-1|.
TGTGCCAGCACCAACCCAGGGGAGGCTGAAGCTTTCTTT
CASTNPGEAEAFF
>many|TRBJ2-2|TRBV28|.
TGTGCCAGCGGCCGAGGGGGGGCCACCGGGGAGCTGTTTTTT
CASGRGGATGELFF
>.|TRBJ2-7|TRBV5-1|.
TGCGCCAGCAGCTTGGCAACAGCCTACGAGCAGTACTTC
CASSLATAYEQYF
>.|TRBJ2-5|TRBV14|TRBD2
TGTGCCAGCAGCCAATTCGGACTAGCGACTAAAGAGACCCAGTACTTC
CASSQFGLATKETQYF
>many|TRBJ2-1|TRBV28|TRBD2
TGTGCCAGCAGTTCCCTAGCGGGAGGACACTCCTACAATGAGCAGTTCTTC
CASSSLAGGHSYNEQFF
>.|TRBJ1-4|TRBV20-1|.
TGCAGTGCTAGGGGAGGGACGCAGCCTGAAAAACTGTTTTTT
CSARGGTQPEKLFF
>.|TRBJ1-2|TRBV5-5|.
TGTGCCAGCAGCTTGGTGGGGGCTTTCTATGGCTACACCTTC
CASSLVGAFYGYTF
>many|TRBJ1-1|TRBV25-1|TRBD1
TGTGCCAGCCAAGCCAGGGGGCACGACACTGAAGCTTTCTTT
CASQARGHDTEAFF
>.|TRBJ2-2|TRBV27|TRBD2
TGTGCCAGCAGATATCCCTTTAGCGGGCGGGAACTTAGGGGCGGGGAGCTGTTTTTT
CASRYPFSGRELRGGELFF
>many|TRBJ1-4|TRBV12-3/TRBV12-4|.
TGTGCCAGCGCTGGGTTTGGGGAAAAACTGTTTTTT
CASAGFGEKLFF
>many|TRBJ2-5|TRBV20-1|TRBD1
TGCAGTACCGGGACAGCCCAAGAGACCCAGTACTTC
CSTGTAQETQYF
>few|TRBJ1-2|TRBV5-6|.
TGTGCCAGCAGCTTCTCTCGCCCGGGGAGGTACGGCTACACCTTC
CASSFSRPGRYGYTF
>few|TRBJ2-5|TRBV7-8|TRBD1
TGTGCCAGCAGCTTAGTTCCCAGGGGGCTGTACGAGACCCAGTACTTC
CASSLVPRGLYETQYF
>few|TRBJ1-2|TRBV3-1|TRBD1
TGTGCCAGCAGCTACACAGTAATTGTGACTCCGACAGGGGCTCACGGCTACACCTTC
CASSYTVIVTPTGAHGYTF
>many|TRBJ1-2|TRBV28|TRBD1
TGTGCCAGCAGTCGTGGAGGGGGCCTTAACTATGGCTACACCTTC
CASSRGGGLNYGYTF
>few|TRBJ2-5|TRBV5-6|TRBD2
TGTGCCAGCAGCTTGGTGTCTAGCGGGGTTGGAGAGACCCAGTACTTC
CASSLVSSGVGETQYF
>.|TRBJ1-2|TRBV20-1|.
TGCAGTGCTAGCGACCCTAACTATGGCTACACCTTC
CSASDPNYGYTF
>.|TRBJ2-7|TRBV28|TRBD1
TGTGCCAGCAGGGACAGGCTAAGCTCCTACGAGCAGTACTTC
CASRDRLSSYEQYF
>.|TRBJ2-1|TRBV12-3/TRBV12-4|.
TGTGCCAGCCTGCGGACAGACGCCTACAATGAGCAGTTCTTC
CASLRTDAYNEQFF
>.|TRBJ2-5|TRBV4-1|TRBD1
TGCGCCAGCAGCCAAGCGGGACAGGAGGAGACCCAGTACTTC
CASSQAGQEETQYF
>.|TRBJ2-3|TRBV2|.
TGTGCCAGCACCCGCGGACAAGACACAGATACGCAGTATTTT
CASTRGQDTDTQYF
>few|TRBJ2-1|TRBV6-9|.
TGTGCCAGCAGTTCCAGGGGAGCGGGCCAAAACTACAATGAGCAGTTCTTC
CASSSRGAGQNYNEQFF
>many|TRBJ2-5|TRBV28|TRBD1
TGTGCCAGCAGTCCCTGGACAGGGGGCCAACAAGAGACCCAGTACTTC
CASSPWTGGQQETQYF
>.|TRBJ2-2|TRBV7-9|TRBD2
TGTGCCAGCGGGCGAGGAGCTACCGGGGGGACCGGGGAGCTGTTTTTT
CASGRGATGGTGELFF
>.|TRBJ2-3|TRBV20-1|TRBD1
TGCGCATTGGGACAGGCCCAAGATACGCAGTATTTT
CALGQAQDTQYF
>many|TRBJ2-5|TRBV7-3|.
TGTGCCAGCGGTCCGGCCGTGGACCAGTACTTC
CASGPAVDQYF
>few|TRBJ1-2|TRBV5-1|TRBD1
TGCGCCAGCAGCCCGGGGGGACAGGGCCACTATGGCTACACCTTC
CASSPGGQGHYGYTF
>.|TRBJ1-5|TRBV9|.
TGTGCCAGCAGTGAGTTATCGGGGGCCGGGCAGCCCCAGCATTTT
CASSELSGAGQPQHF
>many|TRBJ1-5|TRBV24-1|.
TGTGCCACCAGTGACGGGACCGGACCTCTCTATAGCAATCAGCCCCAGCATTTT
CATSDGTGPLYSNQPQHF
>many|TRBJ2-2|TRBV27|.
TGTGCCAGCAGTTACTACAGGGCGAACACCGGGGAGCTGTTTTTT
CASSYYRANTGELFF
>.|TRBJ1-1|TRBV7-9|.
TGTGCCAGCAGCTCCCGAACAGTGATCATCACTGAAGCTTTCTTT
CASSSRTVIITEAFF
>many|TRBJ2-5|TRBV29-1|TRBD2
TGCAGCGTTACCGCAGCGGGGGGCGGAGAGACCCAGTACTTC
CSVTAAGGGETQYF
>.|TRBJ2-1|TRBV9|TRBD2
TGTGCCAGCAGCCCAGGACTAGAACCGCACAATGAGCAGTTCTTC
CASSPGLEPHNEQFF
>many|TRBJ2-7|TRBV28|.
TGTGCCAGCAGTTTAGGGCAGGGCGCCCACGAGCAGTACTTC
CASSLGQGAHEQYF
>many|TRBJ2-5|TRBV4-1|.
TGCGCCAGCAGCCAAGATATACGGGTAGGGGAGACCCAGTACTTC
CASSQDIRVGETQYF
>few|TRBJ1-4|TRBV29-1|TRBD1
TGCAGCGCGACTGTACGGGACAGGGTCGAAGAACTGTTTTTT
CSATVRDRVEELFF
>few|TRBJ1-1|TRBV3-1|.
TGTGCCAGCAGCCAAGACGACCGTAAAGCTTTCTTT
CASSQDDRKAFF
>.|TRBJ1-1|TRBV5-4|.
TGCGCCAGCAGCCATCCCGGGGTGAACACTGAAGCTTTCTTT
CASSHPGVNTEAFF
>many|TRBJ1-1|TRBV3-1|TRBD1
TGTGCCAGCAGCCAAGAAGGGACAGGGGGAACTGAAGCTTTCTTT
CASSQEGTGGTEAFF
>many|TRBJ1-5|TRBV6-1|.
TGTGCCAGCAGTGAACAGGGGCACAATCAGCCCCAGCATTTT
CASSEQGHNQPQHF
>few|TRBJ1-2|TRBV3-1|.
TGTGCCAGCAGCCCGTACCAGTTGGGGGCCTATGGCTACACCTTC
CASSPYQLGAYGYTF
>many|TRBJ1-1|TRBV7-9|.
TGTGCCAGCAGCGGCTTAGGGAGCGACACTGAAGCTTTCTTT
CASSGLGSDTEAFF
>.|TRBJ1-1|TRBV10-3|.
TGTGCCATCAGCCTGGACGGGAACACTGAAGCTTTCTTT
CAISLDGNTEAFF
>few|TRBJ1-2|TRBV7-9|.
TGTGCCAGCAGCCCTGACGGCAGCAACTATGGCTACACCTTC
CASSPDGSNYGYTF